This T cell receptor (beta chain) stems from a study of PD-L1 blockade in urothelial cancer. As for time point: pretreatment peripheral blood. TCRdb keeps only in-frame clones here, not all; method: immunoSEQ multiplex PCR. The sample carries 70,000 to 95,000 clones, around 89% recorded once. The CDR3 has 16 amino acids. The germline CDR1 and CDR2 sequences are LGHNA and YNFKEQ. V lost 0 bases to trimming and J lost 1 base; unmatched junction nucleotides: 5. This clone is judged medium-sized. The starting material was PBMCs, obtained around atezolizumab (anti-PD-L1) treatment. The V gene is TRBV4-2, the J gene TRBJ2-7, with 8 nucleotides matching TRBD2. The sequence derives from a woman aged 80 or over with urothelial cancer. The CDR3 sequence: CASSQEAAGGSYEQYF. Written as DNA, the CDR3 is TGTGCCAGCAGCCAAGAGGCGGCGGGGGGTTCCTACGAGCAGTACTTC.